The clone carrying this T cell receptor (beta chain) was counted at least ten times. Its antigen is unknown. This sample was taken from a study of shared clonotypes between healthy human individuals. Study in general: Researchers assigned three CD4 naive, three CD4 memory, two CD8 naive and one CD8 memory plate to each donor. Study-level results: Although depth was large, rarefaction showed that sequencing of the sorted subsets was incomplete.

The germline V gene encodes CDR1 SEHNR and CDR2 FQNEAQ (reference sequence). The length of the CDR3 is 13 residues. V dropped 5 bases and J dropped 6 bases, with 14 bases sitting between them. Sequenced by immunoSEQ multiplex PCR; TCRdb stores in-frame clones only, minus some. The sample has 1 million to 1.3 million clones; about four fifths are singletons. The chain has TRBV7-9 and TRBJ2-7; D gene uncertain. The receptor comes from a man aged 18 to 29 in good health. Some clones in this sample may be carry-over from other donors' samples. Sample: memory CD4+ T cells from PBMCs. Subset specified: CD45RA-negative fraction. The DNA of the CDR3 is TGTGCCAGCAGCCCAGTAGTCTACGGCGAGCAGTACTTC. This translates into CASSPVVYGEQYF.